Following are 7 T cell receptor beta chains from one sample sequenced in a study of T cells after posttransplantation cyclophosphamide. Profiling relied on immunoSEQ multiplex PCR, and the TCRdb table lists in-frame clones only, not all of them. The sample presents 40,000 to 60,000 clones, none singletons. The sequenced sample consisted of PBMCs. All receptors come from a man aged 35-49 years in good health, CMV-negative, and a related stem cell transplant donor.

This clone was counted ten times or more. The rearrangement uses TRBV27 and TRBJ2-7, with D possibly matching TRBD2 (5 bases). The germline V and J ends were trimmed by 5 bases and 1 base, with 12 bases remaining between them. The germline V gene encodes CDR1 MNHEY and CDR2 SMNVEV (reference sequence). CDR3 length: 14 amino acids. The CDR3 protein is CASSPWTGSYEQYF. CDR3 coding DNA: TGTGCCAGCAGTCCTTGGACGGGATCCTACGAGCAGTACTTC.

This clone showed up many times. The junction and the germline gene differ at one end; a read error may be behind it. This rearrangement joins TRBV5-6 to TRBJ2-7, with a weak D call TRBD2 (6 bases). The CDR3 covers 13 residues. Germline V gene sequence: CDR1 SGHDT, CDR2 YYEEEE. The CDR3 DNA reads as TGTGCCAGCAACTTGGGGTTCGCGGGACGGAGGAACTTC. The encoded protein is CASNLGFAGRRNF. Complete variable domain (other parts from reference TRBV5-6 and TRBJ2-7): DAGVTQSPTHLIKTRGQQVTLRCSPKSGHDTVSWYQQALGQGPQFIFQYYEEEERQRGNFPDRFSGHQFPNYSSELNVNALLLGDSALYLCASNLGFAGRRNFGPGTRLTVT.

This clone was counted at least ten times. DNA of the CDR3: TGTGCCAGCAGCGTGCAGGCCCTCTCCTACAATGAGCAGTTCTTC. It codes for CASSVQALSYNEQFF. V and J are TRBV5-5 and TRBJ2-1; D remains unclear. From germline, CDR1 is SGHKS and CDR2 YYEKEE (reference sequence). The CDR3 loop spans 15 amino acids. V was cut by 4 bases and J by 0 bases, with 11 bases left in between. Full variable domain (outside the CDR3, taken from reference TRBV5-5 and TRBJ2-1): DAGVTQSPTHLIKTRGQQVTLRCSPISGHKSVSWYQQVLGQGPQFIFQYYEKEERGRGNFPDRFSARQFPNYSSELNVNALLLGDSALYLCASSVQALSYNEQFFGPGTRLTVL.

This clone has a count of ten or more. The V gene is TRBV28, the J gene TRBJ2-7; maybe TRBD2 (5 bases). The CDR3 sequence is 16 residues long. V dropped 5 bases and J dropped 0 bases, with 17 bases sitting between them. Germline CDR1 and CDR2: MDHEN and SYDVKM. The DNA of the CDR3 is TGTGCCAGCAGTGATTCGGGGTATCCCGACTCCTACGAGCAGTACTTC. Its translation: CASSDSGYPDSYEQYF.

This clone has ten or more counts. The rearrangement links TRBV30 to TRBJ1-1, with a possible D match to TRBD1 (5 bases). Trimming stripped 1 base from V and 1 base from J, with 7 bases between. The CDR3 loop spans 13 amino acids. Germline V lookup: CDR1 GTSNPN, CDR2 SVGIG (reference sequence). CDR3 nucleotides: TGTGCCTGGAGTGCCACAGGGAACACTGAAGCTTTCTTT. It is translated as CAWSATGNTEAFF.

Ten or more counts support this clone. For the CDR3, the DNA is TGTGCCACCAGCATGGGCAGGGGAAAGCCCCAGCATTTT. The encoded protein is CATSMGRGKPQHF. The chain links TRBV15 to TRBJ1-5; perhaps TRBD1 as D (6 bases). Germline V gene lookup returns CDR1 LNHNV and CDR2 YYDKDF (reference sequence). V was trimmed by 4 bases and J by 8 bases, leaving 12 bases between them. This CDR3 comprises 13 residues.

In this sample, this clone turned up many times. The chain is built from TRBV30 and TRBJ2-1; D is undetermined. Trimming removed 4 bases at V and 5 bases at J, with 15 bases between. Germline V lookup: CDR1 GTSNPN, CDR2 SVGIG (reference sequence). The CDR3 runs 14 residues. The CDR3 is CAWTRSPADNEQFF. The CDR3 DNA follows: TGTGCCTGGACGCGGAGCCCGGCTGACAATGAGCAGTTCTTC.